This TCR beta chain was sequenced in a study of blood T cell repertoires in COVID-19. The protocol was immunoSEQ multiplex PCR, while the TCRdb copy is restricted to in-frame clones and leaves out a portion. The data show just over 90,000 clones, with around 90% seen just once and approximately 1.5% held by the top ten. The sequence was obtained from a human donor with active COVID-19. The donor label of this sample is uncertain. The sequencing sample was made of peripheral blood.

This CDR3 is CASSYSRGTNEKLFF. CDR3 sequence (DNA): TGTGCCAGCAGTTACTCGAGGGGGACTAATGAAAAACTGTTTTTT. The chain recombines TRBV6-5 with TRBJ1-4; D may be TRBD1 (6 bases). The CDR3 extends over 15 amino acids. With 0 bases removed from V and 2 bases from J, the gap between germline ends came to 7 bases. The germline CDR1 and CDR2 sequences are MNHEY and SVGAGI.